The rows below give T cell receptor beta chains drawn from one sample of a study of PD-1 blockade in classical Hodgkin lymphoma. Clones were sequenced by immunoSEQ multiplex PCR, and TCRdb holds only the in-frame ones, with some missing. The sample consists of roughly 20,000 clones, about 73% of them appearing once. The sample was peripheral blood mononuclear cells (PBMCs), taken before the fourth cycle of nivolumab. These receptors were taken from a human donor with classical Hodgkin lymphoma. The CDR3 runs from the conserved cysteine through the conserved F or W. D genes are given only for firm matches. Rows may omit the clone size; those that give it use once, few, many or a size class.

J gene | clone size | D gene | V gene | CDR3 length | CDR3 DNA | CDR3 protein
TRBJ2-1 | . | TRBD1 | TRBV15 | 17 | TGTGCCACCAGCGATCCGCCGGGGACAGGGACTGACAATGAGCAGTTCTTC | CATSDPPGTGTDNEQFF
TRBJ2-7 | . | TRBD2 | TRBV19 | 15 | TGTGCCAGTAGTATGACTAGCGGGAGGGCCTACGAGCAGTACTTC | CASSMTSGRAYEQYF
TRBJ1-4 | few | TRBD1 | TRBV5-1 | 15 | TGCGCCAGCAGCTTGGGGACAGGGCAAAATGAAAAACTGTTTTTT | CASSLGTGQNEKLFF
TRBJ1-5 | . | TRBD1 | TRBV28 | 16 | TGTGCCAGTTTGGTAACAGGGGCATATAGCAATCAGCCCCAGCATTTT | CASLVTGAYSNQPQHF
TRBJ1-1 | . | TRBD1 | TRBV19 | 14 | TGTGCCAGTAGTATTGGACAGGGCCGTCATGAAGCTTTCTTT | CASSIGQGRHEAFF
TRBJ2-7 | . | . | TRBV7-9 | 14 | TGTGCCAGCAGTTCTGGTAGCGGACCCTACGAGCAGTACTTC | CASSSGSGPYEQYF
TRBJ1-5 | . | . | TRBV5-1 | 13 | TGCGCCAGCAGCTTGGGGAGCAATCAGCCCCAGCATTTT | CASSLGSNQPQHF
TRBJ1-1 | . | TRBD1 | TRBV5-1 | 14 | TGCGCCAGCAGCAGAGACAGGGTGGGTACTGAAGCTTTCTTT | CASSRDRVGTEAFF
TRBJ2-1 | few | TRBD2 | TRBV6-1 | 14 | TGTGCCAGTACAACGGGAGGGCCGTACAATGAGCAGTTCTTC | CASTTGGPYNEQFF
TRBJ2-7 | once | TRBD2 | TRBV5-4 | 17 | TGCGCCAGCAGCCAAGATACCCCCACTAGCGGGAGCGGCGAGCAGTACTTC | CASSQDTPTSGSGEQYF
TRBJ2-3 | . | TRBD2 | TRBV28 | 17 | TGTGCCAGCAGTTTATGGGCTAGCGGGGTCAGCACAGATACGCAGTATTTT | CASSLWASGVSTDTQYF
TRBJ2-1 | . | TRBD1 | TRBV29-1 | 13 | TGCAGCGTGGACCGGACAGGGGGCGTTGAGCAGTTCTTC | CSVDRTGGVEQFF
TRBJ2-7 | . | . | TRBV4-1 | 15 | TGCGCCAGCAGCCATCCATTGTTGGGGAGCGGCGAGCAGTACTTC | CASSHPLLGSGEQYF
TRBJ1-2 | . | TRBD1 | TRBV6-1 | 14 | TGTGCCAGCAGTGAATGGGGACAGAACTATGGCTACACCTTC | CASSEWGQNYGYTF
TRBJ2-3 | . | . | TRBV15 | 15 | TGTGCCACCAGCAGAGGGGCGGGAAGCACAGATACGCAGTATTTT | CATSRGAGSTDTQYF
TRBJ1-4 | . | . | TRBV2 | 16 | TGTGCCAGCAGTGAAGAAGTCCCATCAACTAATGAAAAACTGTTTTTT | CASSEEVPSTNEKLFF
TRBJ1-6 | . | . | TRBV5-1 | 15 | TGCGCCAGCAGCCCCCAGGGGTCCTATAATTCACCCCTCCACTTT | CASSPQGSYNSPLHF
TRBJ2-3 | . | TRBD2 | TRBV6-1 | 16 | TGTGCCAGCAGTGACGGACTAGCGTTTTTTTTGGATACGCAGTATTTT | CASSDGLAFFLDTQYF
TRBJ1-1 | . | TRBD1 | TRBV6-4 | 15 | TGTGCCAGCAGAAGACACAGGGGGCCGGACACTGAAGCTTTCTTT | CASRRHRGPDTEAFF
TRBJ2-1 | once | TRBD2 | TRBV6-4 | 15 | TGTGCCAGCAGTGCCACGCCGGGACTATACAATGAGCAGTTCTTC | CASSATPGLYNEQFF
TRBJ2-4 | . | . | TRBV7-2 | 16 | TGTGCCAGCAGCTTAAAGGGTAACCTAGCCAAAAACATTCAGTACTTC | CASSLKGNLAKNIQYF
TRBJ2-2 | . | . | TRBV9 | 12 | TGTGCCAGCAGCGTAGTGTTCGGGGAGCTGTTTTTT | CASSVVFGELFF
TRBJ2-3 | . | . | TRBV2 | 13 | TGTGCCAGCAGTGAAGTGGGCACAGATACGCAGTATTTT | CASSEVGTDTQYF
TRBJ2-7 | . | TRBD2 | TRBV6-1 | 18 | TGTGCCAGCAGTGAACCGGGACTAGCGGGACAGGGAAGGAACGAGCAGTACTTC | CASSEPGLAGQGRNEQYF
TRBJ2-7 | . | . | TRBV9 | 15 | TGTGCCAGCAGCGTTGGGGTTATAGGGTTCTCGGCGCAGTACTTC | CASSVGVIGFSAQYF
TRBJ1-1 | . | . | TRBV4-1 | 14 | TGCGCCAGCAGCCAGGAACCAGGGGACCCTGAAGCTTTCTTT | CASSQEPGDPEAFF
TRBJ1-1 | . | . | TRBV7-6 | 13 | TGTGCCAGCAGCTTCGGCAGAAACACTGAAGCTTTCTTT | CASSFGRNTEAFF
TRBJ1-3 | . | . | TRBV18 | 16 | TGTGCCAGCTCTTCGGATCAGGCCTTCTCTGGAAACACCATATATTTT | CASSSDQAFSGNTIYF
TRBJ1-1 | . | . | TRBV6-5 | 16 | TGTGCCAGCAGTTACTGGCAGGGTACTTGGGCCACTGAAGCTTTCTTT | CASSYWQGTWATEAFF
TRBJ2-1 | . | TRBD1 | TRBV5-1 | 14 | TGCGCCAGCAGCCGGGGACAGTCCTACAATGAGCAGTTCTTC | CASSRGQSYNEQFF
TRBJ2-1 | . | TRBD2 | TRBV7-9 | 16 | TGTGCCAGCAGCTCAGAGATGGGACTAGCGATTAATGAGCAGTTCTTC | CASSSEMGLAINEQFF
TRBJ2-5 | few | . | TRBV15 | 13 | TGTGCCACCAGCAGAGTCCCACAAGAGACCCAGTACTTC | CATSRVPQETQYF
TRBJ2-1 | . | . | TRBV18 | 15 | TGTGCCAGCTCACCTCTAACCCCCGCCTACAATGAGCAGTTCTTC | CASSPLTPAYNEQFF
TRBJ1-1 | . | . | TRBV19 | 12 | TGTGCCAGTAGTATGGGATACAGGAGAGCTTTCTTT | CASSMGYRRAFF
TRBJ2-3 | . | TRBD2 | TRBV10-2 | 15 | TGCGCCACCCCGACTAGCGGGAGTCAAACAGATACGCAGTATTTT | CATPTSGSQTDTQYF
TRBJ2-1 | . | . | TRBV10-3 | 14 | TGTGCCATCAGGGGCGGGGCCTCCCTCGGGGAGCAGTTCTTC | CAIRGGASLGEQFF
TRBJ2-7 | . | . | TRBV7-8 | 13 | TGTGCCAGCAGCATTAGCCCCGGCTACGAGCAGTACTTC | CASSISPGYEQYF
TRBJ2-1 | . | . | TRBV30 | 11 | TGTGCCTGGAGCTACAGGGATGAGCAGTTCTTC | CAWSYRDEQFF
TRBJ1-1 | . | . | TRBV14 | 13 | TGTGCCAGCAGCCAATCCTTGGGGACTGAAGCTTTCTTT | CASSQSLGTEAFF
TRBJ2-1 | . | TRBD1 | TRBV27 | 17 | TGTGCCAGCAGTCAGGGGGCTGGGAGGAGCTCCTACAATGAGCAGTTCTTC | CASSQGAGRSSYNEQFF
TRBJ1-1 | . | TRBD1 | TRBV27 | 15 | TGTGCCAGCGCCGGGACAGGGGGGAGGAACACTGAAGCTTTCTTT | CASAGTGGRNTEAFF
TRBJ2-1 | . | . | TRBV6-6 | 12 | TGTGCCAGCAGTTTCGACGATAATGAGCAGTTCTTC | CASSFDDNEQFF
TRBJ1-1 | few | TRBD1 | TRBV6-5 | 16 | TGTGCCAGCAGTTACTCCTGGGACAGAATGAACACTGAAGCTTTCTTT | CASSYSWDRMNTEAFF
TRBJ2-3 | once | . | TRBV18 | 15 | TGTGCCAGCTCGGGGGACAAGAGGTCAATAGATACGCAGTATTTT | CASSGDKRSIDTQYF
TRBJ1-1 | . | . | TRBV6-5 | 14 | TGTGCCAGCAGTTACGGAGGGGGGGTCACTGAAGCTTTCTTT | CASSYGGGVTEAFF
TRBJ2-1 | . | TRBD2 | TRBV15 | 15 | TGTGCCACCAGCACCCAACTAGCGGATTACAATGAGCAGTTCTTC | CATSTQLADYNEQFF
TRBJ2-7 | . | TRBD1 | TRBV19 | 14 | TGTGCCAGTAGTAAAGGACAGGGGACCTACGAGCAGTACTTC | CASSKGQGTYEQYF
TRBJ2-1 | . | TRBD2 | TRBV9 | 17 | TGTGCCAGCAGCTTTTCCCCAGCGGGAGGCATCTACAATGAGCAGTTCTTC | CASSFSPAGGIYNEQFF
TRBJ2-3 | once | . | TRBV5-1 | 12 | TGCGCCAGCAGCTCTGAGGGAGATACGCAGTATTTT | CASSSEGDTQYF
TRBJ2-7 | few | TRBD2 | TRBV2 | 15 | TGTGCCAGCAGAGGCGGGACTAGCGGTACGTACGAGCAGTACTTC | CASRGGTSGTYEQYF